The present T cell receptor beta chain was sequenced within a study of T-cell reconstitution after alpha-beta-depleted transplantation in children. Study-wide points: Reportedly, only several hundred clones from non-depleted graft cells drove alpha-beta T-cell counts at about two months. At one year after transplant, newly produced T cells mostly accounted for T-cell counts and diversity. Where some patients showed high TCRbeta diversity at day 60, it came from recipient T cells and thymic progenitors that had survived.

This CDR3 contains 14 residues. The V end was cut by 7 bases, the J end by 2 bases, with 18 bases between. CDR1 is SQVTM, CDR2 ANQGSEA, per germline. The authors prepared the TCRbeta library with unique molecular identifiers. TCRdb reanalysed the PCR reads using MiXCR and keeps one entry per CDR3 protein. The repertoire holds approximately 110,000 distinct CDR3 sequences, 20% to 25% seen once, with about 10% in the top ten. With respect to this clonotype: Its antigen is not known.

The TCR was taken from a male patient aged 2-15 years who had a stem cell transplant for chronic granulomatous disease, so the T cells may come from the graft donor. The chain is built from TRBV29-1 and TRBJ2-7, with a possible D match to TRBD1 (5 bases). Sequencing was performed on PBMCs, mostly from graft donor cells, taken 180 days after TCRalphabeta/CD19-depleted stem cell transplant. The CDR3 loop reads CSEPRQTNAYEQYF. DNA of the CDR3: TGCAGCGAGCCACGACAGACGAACGCCTACGAGCAGTACTTC.